Listed here are 18 T cell receptor beta chains from one sample, sequenced in a study of blood T cell repertoires in COVID-19. Profiled with immunoSEQ multiplex PCR; TCRdb holds only in-frame clones, not every one. The sample has some 240,000 clones, approximately 89% seen once. Material for sequencing was peripheral blood. The receptor set was obtained from a woman in her 40s who had recovered from COVID-19.

The count of this clone is one. The V call is TRBV30, the J call TRBJ2-1, with TRBD2 as a possible D gene (5 bases). V lost 2 bases to trimming and J lost 7 bases, with 12 bases between them. The germline V gene encodes CDR1 GTSNPN and CDR2 SVGIG (reference sequence). The CDR3 contains 13 residues. The CDR3 loop is CAWSKASNNEQFF. CDR3 bases: TGTGCCTGGAGTAAGGCTAGCAATAATGAGCAGTTCTTC.

This chain joins TRBV28 and TRBJ2-5, with D tentatively TRBD1 (5 bases). Germline V gene lookup returns CDR1 MDHEN and CDR2 SYDVKM. The V and J ends lost 5 bases and 2 bases respectively, with 18 bases between them. The CDR3 has 16 amino acids. DNA of the CDR3: TGTGCCAGCAGTAGACCCGCAGGGCCACAGCAAGAGACCCAGTACTTC. Protein: CASSRPAGPQQETQYF.

The rearrangement joins TRBV24-1 to TRBJ2-1; the match to TRBD1 covers 7 bases. This CDR3 is built from 16 residues. Germline values: CDR1 KGHDR, CDR2 SFDVKD. With V trimmed by 1 base and J by 4 bases, 6 bases remained unmatched. CDR3 loop: CATSDLRQGDYNEQFF. The CDR3 region has the DNA TGTGCCACCAGTGATTTAAGGCAGGGGGATTACAATGAGCAGTTCTTC.

The chain recombines TRBV19 with TRBJ1-1; D is unresolved. Germline V gene sequence: CDR1 LNHDA, CDR2 SQIVND (reference sequence). Trimming removed 5 bases at V and 0 bases at J, with 13 bases between. This CDR3 region has 15 residues. The CDR3 reads CASSSLRRMNTEAFF. As DNA, the CDR3 is TGTGCCAGTAGTTCACTACGTCGAATGAACACTGAAGCTTTCTTT.

This chain connects TRBV27 to TRBJ2-5, with TRBD2 as a possible D gene (5 bases). There are 14 residues in the CDR3. The germline CDR1 and CDR2 sequences are MNHEY and SMNVEV (reference sequence). Trimming took 3 bases from V and 3 from J, leaving 11 bases between them. CDR3 in amino acids: CASSFSTREETQYF. Written as DNA, the CDR3 is TGTGCCAGCAGTTTTAGTACTAGAGAAGAGACCCAGTACTTC.

In its sample, this clone was seen a few times. The J gene is TRBJ2-1, the V gene TRBV5-4; D is perhaps TRBD2 (6 bases). The V gene's germline CDR1 is SGHNT and CDR2 YYREEE (reference sequence). This CDR3 comprises 14 residues. Trimming pared 4 bases from V and 4 bases from J, leaving 12 bases between. The CDR3 region is CASSRTGEYNEQFF. The CDR3 nucleotides are TGTGCCAGCAGCAGGACGGGAGAGTACAATGAGCAGTTCTTC. Full variable domain (rest looked up from reference TRBV5-4 and TRBJ2-1): ETGVTQSPTHLIKTRGQQVTLRCSSQSGHNTVSWYQQALGQGPQFIFQYYREEENGRGNFPPRFSGLQFPNYSSELNVNALELDDSALYLCASSRTGEYNEQFFGPGTRLTVL.

The genes are TRBV7-3 and TRBJ2-5; no reliable D call. Per germline, CDR1 SGHTA and CDR2 FQGTGA. V was cut by 5 bases and J by 0 bases, with 13 bases left in between. The CDR3 length is 15 residues. CDR3 loop: CASSPQGGNQETQYF. CDR3 sequence (DNA): TGTGCCAGCAGCCCCCAAGGCGGAAACCAAGAGACCCAGTACTTC.

The chain combines TRBV7-9 with TRBJ2-7, with D possibly matching TRBD2 (5 bases). Deletions cut 2 bases from V and 9 bases from J, with 14 bases between. Germline CDR1 reads SEHNR; CDR2 reads FQNEAQ (reference sequence). This CDR3 region has 13 residues. The CDR3 reads CASSLPDFLGQYF. The CDR3, as DNA: TGTGCCAGCAGCTTACCGGACTTTCTCGGGCAGTACTTC.

This chain connects TRBV5-1 to TRBJ2-1; 7 nucleotides align to TRBD1. The CDR3 length is 13 residues. J was trimmed by 6 bases and V by 5 bases; bases with no gene match: 5. Germline values: CDR1 SGHRS, CDR2 YFSETQ. This CDR3 reads CASSPAGGNEQFF. CDR3 nucleotide sequence: TGCGCCAGCAGTCCCGCAGGGGGCAATGAGCAGTTCTTC.

The chain uses TRBV5-5 and TRBJ1-6; D may be TRBD1 (6 bases). This CDR3 spans 14 amino acids. V was clipped by 2 bases and J by 7 bases, with 10 bases between them. Germline loops: CDR1 SGHKS, CDR2 YYEKEE (reference sequence). CDR3 nucleotide sequence: TGTGCCAGCAGCTTACAGGGTTCCAATTCACCCCTCCACTTT. This codes for CASSLQGSNSPLHF.

V is TRBV7-9 and J is TRBJ1-2; D possibly corresponds to TRBD1 (6 bases). Per germline, CDR1 SEHNR and CDR2 FQNEAQ (reference sequence). Trimming shortened V by 4 bases and J by 0 bases, and 15 bases separated the two germline ends. The CDR3 extends over 16 amino acids. In DNA form, the CDR3 reads TGTGCCAGCAGCTCGATGGACAGCTATACTAACTATGGCTACACCTTC. Translated, it gives CASSSMDSYTNYGYTF.

This clone appeared a single time. Given the absence of the conserved phenylalanine or tryptophan at the CDR3 end, a read error is likely. The limits of the CDR3 on the DNA are not certain, so only TCRdb's listed CDR3 is given. The J gene is TRBJ2-7, the V gene TRBV7-2; TRBD1, the D gene given by the table, was not confirmed from the DNA. The CDR3 has 13 residues if both end residues are counted. Germline lookup yields CDR1 SGHTA and CDR2 FQGNSA. CDR3 region: CASSLGRDTPFFL.

The chain links TRBV15 to TRBJ2-5, with D possibly being TRBD2 (5 bases). The CDR3 runs to 12 residues. Germline V gene lookup returns CDR1 LNHNV and CDR2 YYDKDF (reference sequence). Trimming left V 6 bases short and J 5 bases short, with 10 bases between. This chain's CDR3 is CATSEIAETQYF. The CDR3 bases are TGTGCCACCAGTGAGATAGCGGAGACCCAGTACTTC.

J is TRBJ1-1 and V is TRBV28; D possibly corresponds to TRBD1 (6 bases). The germline gives CDR1 MDHEN, CDR2 SYDVKM. The CDR3 is made up of 15 amino acids. With 6 bases removed from V and 3 bases from J, the gap between germline ends came to 17 bases. The CDR3, as DNA: TGTGCCAGCAGCCCAACGAGGGGGGGGCACACTGAAGCTTTCTTT. Amino acid sequence: CASSPTRGGHTEAFF.

The chain is built from TRBV12-5 and TRBJ2-7; D unresolved. Germline CDR1 reads LGHNT; CDR2 reads FRNRAP. The CDR3 runs to 12 residues. Trimming took off 6 bases at V and 1 base at J, with 7 bases between the two ends. CDR3 coding DNA: TGTGCTAGTGGGAAGGAGTCCTACGAGCAGTACTTC. Amino acid sequence: CASGKESYEQYF.

The rearrangement joins TRBV29-1 to TRBJ2-5; tentative D call: TRBD2 (5 bases). CDR3 size: 17 residues. Trimming left V 3 bases short and J 5 bases short, with 25 bases between. Looked up from germline, CDR1 is SQVTM and CDR2 is ANQGSEA. CDR3 in DNA: TGCAGCGTTGAGCCAAATCCGACTACGCGTGATAGGGAGACCCAGTACTTC. Amino acid sequence: CSVEPNPTTRDRETQYF.

This sequence joins TRBV7-2 and TRBJ2-1; TRBD2 is a possible D gene (5 bases). This CDR3 region has 12 residues. V gave up 3 bases and J gave up 12 bases, with 12 bases separating them. Looked up from germline, CDR1 is SGHTA and CDR2 is FQGNSA. Written as DNA, the CDR3 is TGTGCCAGCAGCTTTCCGCCAGGAGGGCAGTTCTTC. Protein sequence: CASSFPPGGQFF.

The chain recombines TRBV23-1 with TRBJ2-7; TRBD1 is a possible D gene (6 bases). TRBV23-1 is known as an ORF, though its function is uncertain. This CDR3 comprises 17 residues. V was shortened by 4 bases and J by 8 bases, with 27 bases between the two germline ends. In DNA, the CDR3 is TGCGCCAGCAGTCCAAGGGACAACTCAGGTCCTGTCGAAAAGCAGTACGTC. Its translation is CASSPRDNSGPVEKQYV.